What follows are 11 T cell receptor beta chains derived from one specimen sequenced in a study of T cell responses to AZD1222 COVID-19 vaccine. This table comes from immunoSEQ multiplex PCR, and its TCRdb copy is limited to in-frame clones, with some not included. The table records about 120,000 clones, approximately 93% of them present only once. The source was peripheral blood, collected on day 0 of AZD1222 vaccination. The receptors shown here come from an adult in good health.

This chain uses TRBV2 with TRBJ1-2; 8 bases are shared with TRBD1. V lost 7 bases to trimming and J lost 4 bases; unmatched junction nucleotides: 5. The CDR3 totals 13 residues. In germline, CDR1 is SNHLY, CDR2 FYNNEI. CDR3 in amino acids: CASMVGTGYGYTF. CDR3 DNA: TGTGCCAGCATGGTTGGGACAGGCTATGGCTACACCTTC.

The rearrangement uses TRBV28 and TRBJ2-7; 7 positions agree with TRBD1. CDR3 length: 15 residues. V shed 6 bases, J shed 5 bases, and the junction held 13 bases outside the gene matches. Germline CDR1 reads MDHEN; CDR2 reads SYDVKM. The CDR3 region has the DNA TGTGCCAGCAGCTCATCCGACAGGGCCTTCCACGAGCAGTACTTC. This encodes CASSSSDRAFHEQYF.

This clone was seen once. The V and J genes are TRBV27 and TRBJ1-1; D gene unclear. Trimming pared 3 bases from V and 4 bases from J, leaving 12 bases between. The CDR3 runs 14 residues. CDR1 and CDR2 (germline): MNHEY, SMNVEV (reference sequence). CDR3 amino acids: CASSFIGSGTEAFF. The DNA for the CDR3 is TGTGCCAGCAGTTTCATAGGATCGGGCACTGAAGCTTTCTTT.

This chain connects TRBV6-5 to TRBJ2-4; D is uncertain. Trimming pared 10 bases from V and 3 bases from J, leaving 13 bases between. Germline CDR1 is MNHEY and CDR2 is SVGAGI. The CDR3 runs to 13 residues. The CDR3 nucleotides read TGTGCCACCCATGAACGTGGCAAAAACATTCAGTACTTC. This sequence encodes CATHERGKNIQYF.

This chain uses TRBV5-1 with TRBJ1-4; TRBD1 aligns across 7 bases. V lost 1 base to trimming and J lost 8 bases; unmatched junction nucleotides: 5. The CDR3 length is 14 residues. Germline CDR1 and CDR2: SGHRS and YFSETQ. The DNA for the CDR3 is TGCGCCAGCAGCTTGACAGGGGAGTGGGAAAAACTGTTTTTT. Its translation: CASSLTGEWEKLFF. The full variable domain, rest sourced from reference TRBV5-1 and TRBJ1-4, is KAGVTQTPRYLIKTRGQQVTLSCSPISGHRSVSWYQQTPGQGLQFLFEYFSETQRNKGNFPGRFSGRQFSNSRSEMNVSTLELGDSALYLCASSLTGEWEKLFFGSGTQLSVL.

The chain has TRBV29-1 and TRBJ1-2; possibly TRBD1 for D (5 bases). The CDR3 spans 13 residues. CDR1 is SQVTM and CDR2 is ANQGSEA in the germline V gene. Trimming stripped 4 bases from V and 5 bases from J, with 14 bases between. CDR3 in DNA: TGCAGCGTTGCTGGGACGGAGAAGTATGGCTACACCTTC. Residues: CSVAGTEKYGYTF.

The CDR3 DNA follows: TGTGCCAGCAGCTCCCAATCCTTGAGCAATCAGCCCCAGCATTTT. Its translation is CASSSQSLSNQPQHF. This chain uses TRBV7-3 with TRBJ1-5; D gene uncertain. CDR3 length: 15 amino acids. CDR1 and CDR2 from the germline V gene are SGHTA and FQGTGA. Trimming cost V 4 bases and J 1 base, with 11 bases left between them.

Only a few counts were recorded for this clone. The chain combines TRBV19 with TRBJ1-2; no firm D call. Germline V lookup: CDR1 LNHDA, CDR2 SQIVND (reference sequence). V lost 6 bases, J lost 8 bases, and 25 bases lay in between. The CDR3 is 16 residues long. The CDR3 loop is CASSEPGPLILGGYTF. For the CDR3, the DNA is TGTGCCAGTAGCGAACCCGGACCGTTGATATTGGGAGGCTACACCTTC.

This chain uses TRBV19 with TRBJ2-2, with a possible D match to TRBD1 (6 bases). The CDR3 loop spans 15 amino acids. Trimming stripped 6 bases from V and 1 base from J, with 12 bases between. Germline CDR1 reads LNHDA; CDR2 reads SQIVND (reference sequence). CDR3 region: CASRNRQENTGELFF. In DNA, the CDR3 is TGTGCCAGTAGAAATAGACAGGAGAACACCGGGGAGCTGTTTTTT.

V and J are TRBV13 and TRBJ1-4; maybe TRBD1 (5 bases). The V gene's germline CDR1 is PRHDT and CDR2 FYEKMQ (reference sequence). V was cut by 5 bases and J by 5 bases, with 15 bases left in between. The CDR3 length is 15 residues. CDR3 amino acids: CASSDPGTGNEKLFF. Here the CDR3 DNA reads TGTGCCAGCAGCGATCCCGGGACGGGAAATGAAAAACTGTTTTTT.

The chain uses TRBV15 and TRBJ1-3; D not resolved. The CDR3 loop spans 13 amino acids. Per germline, CDR1 LNHNV and CDR2 YYDKDF (reference sequence). V gave up 6 bases and J gave up 3 bases, with 9 bases separating them. The CDR3 region is CATSRRLGNTIYF. CDR3 coding DNA: TGTGCCACCAGTAGGCGACTTGGAAACACCATATATTTT.